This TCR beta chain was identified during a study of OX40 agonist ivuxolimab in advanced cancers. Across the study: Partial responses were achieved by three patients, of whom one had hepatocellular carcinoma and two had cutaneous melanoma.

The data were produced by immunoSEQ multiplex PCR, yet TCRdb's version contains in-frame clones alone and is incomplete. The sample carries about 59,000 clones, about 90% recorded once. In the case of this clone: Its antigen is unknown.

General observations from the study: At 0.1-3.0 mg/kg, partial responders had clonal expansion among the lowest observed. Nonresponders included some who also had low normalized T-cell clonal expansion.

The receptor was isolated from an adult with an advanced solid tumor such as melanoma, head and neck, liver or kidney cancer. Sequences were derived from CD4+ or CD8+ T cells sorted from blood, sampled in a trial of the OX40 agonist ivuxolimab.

The CDR3 DNA sequence: TGTGCCAGCAGAGCGGTTAAACTGTTTTTT. As protein: CASRAVKLFF. This sequence joins TRBV6-1 and TRBJ1-4, with no clear D. Germline lookup yields CDR1 MNHNS and CDR2 SASEGT. This CDR3 has 10 residues. The V end was cut by 6 bases, the J end by 11 bases, with 7 bases between.